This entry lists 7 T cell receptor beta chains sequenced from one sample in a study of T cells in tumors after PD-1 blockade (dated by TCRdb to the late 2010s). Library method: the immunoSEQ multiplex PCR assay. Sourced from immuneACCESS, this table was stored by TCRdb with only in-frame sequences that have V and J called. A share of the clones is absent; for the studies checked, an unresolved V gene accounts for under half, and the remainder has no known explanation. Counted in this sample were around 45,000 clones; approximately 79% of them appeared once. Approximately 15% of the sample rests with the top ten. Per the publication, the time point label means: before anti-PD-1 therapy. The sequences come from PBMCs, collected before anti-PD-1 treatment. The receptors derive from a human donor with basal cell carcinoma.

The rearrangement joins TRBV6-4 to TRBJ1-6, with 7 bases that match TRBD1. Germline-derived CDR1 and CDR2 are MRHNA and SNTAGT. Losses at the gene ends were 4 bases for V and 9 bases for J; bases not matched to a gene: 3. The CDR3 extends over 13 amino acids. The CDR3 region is CASSGQGGSPLHF. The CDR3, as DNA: TGTGCCAGCAGTGGACAGGGTGGTTCACCCCTCCACTTT.

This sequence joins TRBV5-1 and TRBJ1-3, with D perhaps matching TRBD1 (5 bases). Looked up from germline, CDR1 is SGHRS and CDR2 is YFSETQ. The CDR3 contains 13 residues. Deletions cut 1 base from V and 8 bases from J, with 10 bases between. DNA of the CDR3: TGCGCCAGCAGCTTGAAAGGGGAATACACCATATATTTT. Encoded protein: CASSLKGEYTIYF.

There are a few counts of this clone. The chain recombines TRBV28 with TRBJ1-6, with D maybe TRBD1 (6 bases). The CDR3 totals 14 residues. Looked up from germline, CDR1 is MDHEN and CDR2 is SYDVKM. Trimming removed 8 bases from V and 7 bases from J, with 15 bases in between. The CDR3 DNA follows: TGTGCCAGCGCTAACAGGGCTTGGAATTCACCCCTCCACTTT. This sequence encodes CASANRAWNSPLHF.

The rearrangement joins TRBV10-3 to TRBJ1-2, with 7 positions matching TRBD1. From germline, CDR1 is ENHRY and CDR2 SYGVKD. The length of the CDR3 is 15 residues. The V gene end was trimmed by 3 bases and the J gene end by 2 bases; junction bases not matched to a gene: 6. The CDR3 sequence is CAISDDSTGNYGYTF. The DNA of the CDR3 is TGTGCCATCAGTGATGACTCGACAGGGAACTATGGCTACACCTTC.

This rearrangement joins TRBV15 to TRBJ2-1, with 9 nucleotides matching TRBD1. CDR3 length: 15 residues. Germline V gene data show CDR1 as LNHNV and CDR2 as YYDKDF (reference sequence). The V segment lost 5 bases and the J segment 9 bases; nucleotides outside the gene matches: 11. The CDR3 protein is CATSGGTGKGSEQFF. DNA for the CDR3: TGTGCCACCAGCGGTGGGACAGGGAAGGGCAGTGAGCAGTTCTTC.

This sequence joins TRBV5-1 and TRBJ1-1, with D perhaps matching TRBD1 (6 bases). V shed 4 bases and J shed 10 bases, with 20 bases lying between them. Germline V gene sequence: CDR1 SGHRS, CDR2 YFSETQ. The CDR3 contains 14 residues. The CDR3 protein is CASSPGAGTRGAFF. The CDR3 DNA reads TGCGCCAGCAGCCCGGGGGCGGGGACCCGTGGAGCTTTCTTT.

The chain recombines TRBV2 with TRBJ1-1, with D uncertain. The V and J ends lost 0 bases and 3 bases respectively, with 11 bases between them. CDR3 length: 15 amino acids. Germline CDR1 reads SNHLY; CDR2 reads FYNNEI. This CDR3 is CASSEAVGWDTEAFF. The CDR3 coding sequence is TGTGCCAGCAGTGAAGCGGTGGGGTGGGACACTGAAGCTTTCTTT.